The table lists the clone carrying this T cell receptor (beta chain) with a count of one. These data are taken from a study of control samples from healthy donors and cancer patients. This CDR3 contains 14 residues. Germline loops: CDR1 SGHRS, CDR2 YFSETQ. V lost 4 bases, J lost 9 bases, and 17 bases lay in between. TCRdb's table, derived via immunoSEQ multiplex PCR, lists solely in-frame clones and lacks some. The sample lists tens of thousands of clones; about 79% were seen once. The sequenced sample consisted of PBMCs. The source is a man in his 60s with head and neck cancer. The chain uses TRBV5-1 and TRBJ2-1; a weak D match, TRBD2 (6 bases). The CDR3 region is CASSRLGGVGEQFF. The DNA for the CDR3 is TGCGCCAGCAGCCGATTGGGGGGAGTGGGTGAGCAGTTCTTC.